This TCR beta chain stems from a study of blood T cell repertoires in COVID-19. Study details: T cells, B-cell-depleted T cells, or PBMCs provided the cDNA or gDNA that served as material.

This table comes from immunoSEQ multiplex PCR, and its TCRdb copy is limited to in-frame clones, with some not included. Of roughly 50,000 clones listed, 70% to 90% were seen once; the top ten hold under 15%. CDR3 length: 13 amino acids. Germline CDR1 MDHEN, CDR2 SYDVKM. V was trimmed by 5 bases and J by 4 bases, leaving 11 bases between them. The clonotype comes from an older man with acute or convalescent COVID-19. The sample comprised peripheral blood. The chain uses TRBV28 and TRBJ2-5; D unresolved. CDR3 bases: TGTGCCAGCAGTGAAAACGAGCCAGAGACCCAGTACTTC. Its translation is CASSENEPETQYF. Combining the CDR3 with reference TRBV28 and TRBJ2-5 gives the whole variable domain DVKVTQSSRYLVKRTGEKVFLECVQDMDHENMFWYRQDPGLGLRLIYFSYDVKMKEKGDIPEGYSVSREKKERFSLILESASTNQTSMYLCASSENEPETQYFGPGTRLLVL.